This T cell receptor (beta chain) is drawn from a study of sequential checkpoint blockade in melanoma. Study at large: Patients were randomized 1:1 to nivolumab-then-ipilimumab or ipilimumab-then-nivolumab first-line.

Measured with immunoSEQ multiplex PCR; TCRdb has only the in-frame clones, and not every one. The sample has 1,300 or so clones; over 60% are singletons. Treatment given: randomized to nivolumab then ipilimumab (arm A) or the reverse (arm B). This CDR3 contains 15 residues. Per the germline V gene, CDR1 is SGHVS and CDR2 is FNYEAQ. Deletions cut 5 bases from V and 6 bases from J, with 19 bases between. This clone was counted a single time. The TCR comes from a human donor with melanoma. The input for sequencing was CD8+ T cells sorted from blood (inferred from file names), taken from a patient given nivolumab and ipilimumab in sequence. The chain has TRBV7-6 and TRBJ1-2, with a tentative D call TRBD1 (6 bases). Here the CDR3 reads CASSGPDGQRDGYTF. The CDR3 DNA reads as TGTGCCAGCAGCGGACCCGATGGACAGAGGGATGGCTACACCTTC.